This T cell receptor (beta chain) comes out of a study of Ad26.COV2.S vaccination and SARS-CoV-2 variants (dated by TCRdb to the early 2020s). About the study as a whole: Donors in the vaccine arm were drawn from COV1001, a phase I-IIa trial of Ad26.COV2.S in healthy adults that was multicentre, randomized, double-blind and placebo-controlled. Participants in the trial were split at random into five groups of five each, receiving low-dose or high-dose Ad26.COV2.S once or twice, or else placebo on both occasions. Blinding of investigators to trial group allocation was maintained during experiments and outcome assessment. Ad26.COV2.S was administered intramuscularly at a dose of 5x10^10 or 1x10^11 viral particles, either as one shot or as two shots given 56 days apart. The TCR-sequenced set comprised approximately 32 samples: around 20 Ad26.COV2.S vaccine recipients, 5 placebo recipients and 8 SARS-CoV-2 convalescent individuals. TCRbeta repertoire sequencing served as the tool for gauging how specific and how broad the SARS-CoV-2-reactive T cell receptors were following Ad26.COV2.S vaccination.

The immunoSEQ Assay was used to sequence TCRbeta CDR3 regions. After extraction, genomic DNA underwent amplification by bias-controlled multiplex PCR, followed by high-throughput sequencing. The source study handled its data this way. To quantify the absolute abundance of each unique TCRbeta CDR3 region, sequences were collapsed and filtered. T cell fraction was estimated by normalizing TCRbeta template counts to usable DNA, with usable DNA measured through amplification of reference genes found in all nucleated cells. Repertoire TCRs were annotated as SARS-CoV-2-specific by exact matching of V gene, CDR3 amino acid sequence and J gene to a known reactive TCR set. The reference SARS-CoV-2 TCR set came from MIRA and was filtered for enrichment in COVID-19-positive ImmuneCODE repertoires, removing public or cross-reactive TCRs. Using the MIRA antigens, annotated TCRs were further analysed by specific ORF or by position within an ORF. Breadth was defined as the number of annotated unique rearrangements divided by the total number of unique productive rearrangements, and depth was defined as the summed frequency of the annotated unique rearrangements. Two-sided Wilcoxon rank-sum tests were used to compare TCR breadth between groups. TCRdb limited this immuneACCESS table to in-frame rearrangements with V and J called. A share of clones is missing; checked studies link under half to unresolved V genes, and the rest is unexplained. That table supplies the V and J calls and clone size; D and trimming were determined from the DNA. The sample profile shows approximately 400,000 clones; roughly four fifths of them were found once. Almost 7.5% of the sample comes from the top ten.

About this clone: Its specific antigen is unknown. No clone much larger than this one lies a single base away; base qualities are absent.

Study-wide conclusions, independent of this receptor: The authors noted that the TCR breadth and depth analyses may have underestimated total T cell responses. Comparing responses between vaccine doses or regimens was not something the study was powered to do. Spike-specific TCR breadth was higher in Ad26.COV2.S recipients than in placebo recipients (P = 0.0014). After vaccination, spike-specific CD8+ and CD4+ T cell responses were reported to show substantial breadth. Comparable non-spike TCR breadth was observed between vaccine and placebo recipients, consistent with only spike being contained in the vaccine.

The label giving this sample's treatment or condition can be read as: some 19 received Ad26.COV2.S at low or high dose, single or two shots; five or six received placebo; per-sample allocation not given. For vaccine and placebo recipients, repertoires were sequenced using samples collected on day 63 after the first injection. Between 29 July and 7 August 2020, Cohort 1b enrolled around 24 adults aged 18-55 years at one site in Boston, USA. Ad26.COV2.S consisted of a replication-incompetent adenovirus type 26 vector by which a prefusion-stabilized SARS-CoV-2 spike protein from the original Wuhan strain was expressed. The CDR3 holds 14 amino acids from the cysteine to the phenylalanine. Just CDR3 DNA is preserved here, 42 bases in frame from base 1. Trimming removed 8 bases from V and 3 bases from J, leaving 14 bases between the germline ends. CDR1 and CDR2, per the germline V gene, are LGHNA and YNFKEQ.

In this chain, TRBV4-2 is recombined with TRBJ2-1, with TRBD2 perhaps the D gene, on 6 matching bases. This sequence originates from a person between 18 and 65 years old who received the Ad26.COV2.S COVID-19 vaccine or a placebo. Specimen: peripheral blood, collected in a trial of Ad26.COV2.S vaccine versus placebo. The CDR3 region reads CASRVGAGYNEQFF. The nucleotide sequence is TGTGCCAGCCGGGTGGGAGCGGGCTACAATGAGCAGTTCTTC.